This is a list of T cell receptor beta chains from one sample in a study of T cells in localized non-small cell lung cancer. The assay was immunoSEQ multiplex PCR, and TCRdb's table has in-frame clones only and misses some. This sample carries about 1,500 clones, approximately 24% of them seen once, and the ten largest clones take less than 25%. This specimen consisted of normal lung tissue next to the tumor, obtained before any cancer treatment. The source is a male donor aged 60 or older with stage I lung adenocarcinoma. Each CDR3 is given with its conserved first and last residue. D genes are given only for firm matches. Clone size appears in some rows only: once, few, many, or a class for an expanded clone.

clone_size: few; d_call: TRBD2; j_call: TRBJ2-3; v_call: TRBV30; cdr3_nt: TGTGCCTGGAGTTTGACTAGCGGCCTGAGCACAGATACGCAGTATTTT; cdr3_aa: CAWSLTSGLSTDTQYF
clone_size: -; d_call: -; j_call: TRBJ1-1; v_call: TRBV6-8; cdr3_nt: TGTGCCAGCAGTTACTCCACGCATCATCCGAACACTGAAGCTTTCTTT; cdr3_aa: CASSYSTHHPNTEAFF
clone_size: hyperexpanded; d_call: -; j_call: TRBJ2-2; v_call: TRBV6-8; cdr3_nt: TGTGCCAGCAGGGTAGCCCTGGCCGGGGAGCTGTTTTTT; cdr3_aa: CASRVALAGELFF
clone_size: once; d_call: -; j_call: TRBJ2-1; v_call: TRBV29-1; cdr3_nt: TGCAGCGTTGAAGATTACAGGAACAATGAGCAGTTCTTC; cdr3_aa: CSVEDYRNNEQFF
clone_size: few; d_call: -; j_call: TRBJ1-4; v_call: TRBV4-1; cdr3_nt: TGCGCCAGCAGCCAGCAACAGACAACTAATGAAAAACTGTTTTTT; cdr3_aa: CASSQQQTTNEKLFF
clone_size: few; d_call: -; j_call: TRBJ2-5; v_call: TRBV25-1; cdr3_nt: TGTGCCAGCAGTGACCCGAAAGAGACCCAGTACTTC; cdr3_aa: CASSDPKETQYF
clone_size: -; d_call: -; j_call: TRBJ1-1; v_call: TRBV10-2; cdr3_nt: TGCGCCAGCAGTGGTCCAGCAGAAGTGGAAGCTTTCTTT; cdr3_aa: CASSGPAEVEAFF
clone_size: medium-sized; d_call: TRBD1; j_call: TRBJ2-7; v_call: TRBV11-3; cdr3_nt: TGTGCCAGCAGCCCGTACAGGACAGGGGAGATCGAGCAGTACTTC; cdr3_aa: CASSPYRTGEIEQYF
clone_size: -; d_call: TRBD2; j_call: TRBJ2-3; v_call: TRBV19; cdr3_nt: TGTGCCAGTAGATATAGCGGGAGGGGGGCAGATACGCAGTATTTT; cdr3_aa: CASRYSGRGADTQYF
clone_size: -; d_call: -; j_call: TRBJ2-2; v_call: TRBV19; cdr3_nt: TGTGCCAGTAGTATGGCAGGGAGCCCCGGGGAGCTGTTTTTT; cdr3_aa: CASSMAGSPGELFF
clone_size: -; d_call: TRBD1; j_call: TRBJ1-4; v_call: TRBV10-2; cdr3_nt: TGCGCCAGCAGTGAGGGCCTAGGACAGGCTGGGGAAAAACTGTTTTTT; cdr3_aa: CASSEGLGQAGEKLFF
clone_size: few; d_call: TRBD1; j_call: TRBJ1-4; v_call: TRBV11-3; cdr3_nt: TGTGCCAGCAGCCCCGGGACAGTAAGGGGAAATGAAAAACTGTTTTTT; cdr3_aa: CASSPGTVRGNEKLFF
clone_size: -; d_call: -; j_call: TRBJ1-5; v_call: TRBV19; cdr3_nt: TGTGCCAGTAGTACTGGCGGGGGCGGCAATCAGCCCCAGCATTTT; cdr3_aa: CASSTGGGGNQPQHF
clone_size: -; d_call: TRBD2; j_call: TRBJ2-1; v_call: TRBV18; cdr3_nt: TGTGCCAGCTCACCACGAAGCGGGAGGCCCTTTAACCCTACGAGCTCCTACAATGAGCAGTTCTTC; cdr3_aa: CASSPRSGRPFNPTSSYNEQFF
clone_size: few; d_call: TRBD1; j_call: TRBJ2-7; v_call: TRBV11-3; cdr3_nt: TGTGCCAGCAGTTCCCCGGGACAGGGGTACGAGCAGTACTTC; cdr3_aa: CASSSPGQGYEQYF
clone_size: -; d_call: -; j_call: TRBJ2-5; v_call: TRBV11-3; cdr3_nt: TGTGCCAGCAGCTACGACTTGGGAGAGTACCAAGAGACCCAGTACTTC; cdr3_aa: CASSYDLGEYQETQYF
clone_size: -; d_call: -; j_call: TRBJ2-1; v_call: TRBV11-3; cdr3_nt: TGTGCCAGCAGCCTCGACTGGGGGAGCCCCAATGAGCAGTTCTTC; cdr3_aa: CASSLDWGSPNEQFF
clone_size: medium-sized; d_call: -; j_call: TRBJ2-7; v_call: TRBV11-3; cdr3_nt: TGTGCCAGCAGCCTCCGGGACACCCCGAACGAGCAGTACTTC; cdr3_aa: CASSLRDTPNEQYF
clone_size: medium-sized; d_call: TRBD2; j_call: TRBJ2-7; v_call: TRBV11-3; cdr3_nt: TGTGCCAGCAGCCCTCAGAGCGGGAGTTCCGACGAGCAGTACTTC; cdr3_aa: CASSPQSGSSDEQYF
clone_size: -; d_call: -; j_call: TRBJ2-7; v_call: TRBV25-1; cdr3_nt: TGTGCCAGCAGACTAGAGCGGAGTCCCCCAAGCTCCTACGAGCAGTACTTC; cdr3_aa: CASRLERSPPSSYEQYF
clone_size: few; d_call: -; j_call: TRBJ1-2; v_call: TRBV7-2; cdr3_nt: TGTGCCACCAGCAGAGAAGAGGGGGATGGCTACACCTTC; cdr3_aa: CATSREEGDGYTF
clone_size: -; d_call: -; j_call: TRBJ2-7; v_call: TRBV18; cdr3_nt: TGTGCCAGCTCACGACAGGACTCCTACGAGCAGTACTTC; cdr3_aa: CASSRQDSYEQYF
clone_size: -; d_call: TRBD1; j_call: TRBJ2-2; v_call: TRBV9; cdr3_nt: TGTGCCAGCAGCCCAAGATATGGACAGGGGAACACCGGGGAGCTGTTTTTT; cdr3_aa: CASSPRYGQGNTGELFF
clone_size: few; d_call: -; j_call: TRBJ1-1; v_call: TRBV1; cdr3_nt: TGCGCCAGCAGCCAAGAAGTAGCGAACACTGAAGCTTTCTTT; cdr3_aa: CASSQEVANTEAFF